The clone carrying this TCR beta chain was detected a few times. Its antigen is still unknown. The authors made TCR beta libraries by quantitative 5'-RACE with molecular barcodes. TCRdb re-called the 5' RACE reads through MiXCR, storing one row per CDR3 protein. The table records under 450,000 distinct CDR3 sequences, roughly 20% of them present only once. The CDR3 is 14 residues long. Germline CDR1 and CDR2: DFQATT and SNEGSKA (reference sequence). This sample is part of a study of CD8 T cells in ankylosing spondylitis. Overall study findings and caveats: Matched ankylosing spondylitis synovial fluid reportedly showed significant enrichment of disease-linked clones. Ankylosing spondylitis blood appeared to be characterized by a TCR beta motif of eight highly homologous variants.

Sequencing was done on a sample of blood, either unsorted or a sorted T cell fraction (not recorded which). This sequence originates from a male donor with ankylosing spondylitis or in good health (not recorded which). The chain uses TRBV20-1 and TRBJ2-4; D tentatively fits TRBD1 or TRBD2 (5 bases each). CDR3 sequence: CSATPGTVGNIQYF. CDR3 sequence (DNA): TGCAGCGCCACCCCCGGGACGGTAGGAAACATTCAGTACTTC.